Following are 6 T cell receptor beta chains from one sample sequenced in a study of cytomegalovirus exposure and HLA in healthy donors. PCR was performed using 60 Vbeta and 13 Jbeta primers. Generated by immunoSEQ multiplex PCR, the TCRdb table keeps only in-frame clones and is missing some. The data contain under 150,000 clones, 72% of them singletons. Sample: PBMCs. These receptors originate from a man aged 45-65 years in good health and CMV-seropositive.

CDR3 sequence: CSVGGLAGVLQFF. CDR3 in DNA: TGCAGCGTGGGAGGACTAGCGGGTGTGCTACAGTTCTTC. The genes are TRBV29-1 and TRBJ2-1; 11 nucleotides align to TRBD2. The CDR3 contains 13 residues. Trimming cost V 6 bases and J 13 bases; bases outside gene matches: 11. Germline lookup yields CDR1 SQVTM and CDR2 ANQGSEA.

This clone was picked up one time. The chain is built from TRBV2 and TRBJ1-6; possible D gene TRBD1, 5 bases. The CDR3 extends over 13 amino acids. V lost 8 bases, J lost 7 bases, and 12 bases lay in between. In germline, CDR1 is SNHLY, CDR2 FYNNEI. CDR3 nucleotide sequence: TGTGCCAGCGTTCGGGGGGGGAATTCACCCCTCCACTTT. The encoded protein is CASVRGGNSPLHF.

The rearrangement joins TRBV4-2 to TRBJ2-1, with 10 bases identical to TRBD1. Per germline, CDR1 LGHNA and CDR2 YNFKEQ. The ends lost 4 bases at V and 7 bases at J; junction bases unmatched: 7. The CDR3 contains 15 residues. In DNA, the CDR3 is TGTGCCAGCAGCCCCCGACAGGGGGCGTTGAATGAGCAGTTCTTC. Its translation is CASSPRQGALNEQFF.

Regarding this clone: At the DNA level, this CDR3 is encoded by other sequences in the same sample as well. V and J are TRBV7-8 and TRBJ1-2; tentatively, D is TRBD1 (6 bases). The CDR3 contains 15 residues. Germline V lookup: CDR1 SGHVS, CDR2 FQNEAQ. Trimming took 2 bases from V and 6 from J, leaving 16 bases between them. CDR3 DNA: TGTGCCAGCAGCTTATGGGCAGGGGAAGGGAATGGCTACACCTTC. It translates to CASSLWAGEGNGYTF.

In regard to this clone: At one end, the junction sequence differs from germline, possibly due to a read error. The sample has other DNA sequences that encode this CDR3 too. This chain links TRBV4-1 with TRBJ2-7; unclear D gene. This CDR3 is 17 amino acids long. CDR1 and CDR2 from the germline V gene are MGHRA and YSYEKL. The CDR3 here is CASSQVRTAEGTYEQYF. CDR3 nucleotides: TGCGCCAGTAGCCAAGTTCGTACGGCGGAAGGAACCTACGAGCAGTACTTC.

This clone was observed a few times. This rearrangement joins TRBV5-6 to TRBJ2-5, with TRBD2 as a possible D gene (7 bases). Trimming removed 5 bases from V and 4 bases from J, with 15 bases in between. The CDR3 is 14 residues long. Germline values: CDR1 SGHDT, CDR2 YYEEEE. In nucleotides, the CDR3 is TGTGCCAGCAGAACTAGGGGGGGCCTAGAGACCCAGTACTTC. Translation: CASRTRGGLETQYF.